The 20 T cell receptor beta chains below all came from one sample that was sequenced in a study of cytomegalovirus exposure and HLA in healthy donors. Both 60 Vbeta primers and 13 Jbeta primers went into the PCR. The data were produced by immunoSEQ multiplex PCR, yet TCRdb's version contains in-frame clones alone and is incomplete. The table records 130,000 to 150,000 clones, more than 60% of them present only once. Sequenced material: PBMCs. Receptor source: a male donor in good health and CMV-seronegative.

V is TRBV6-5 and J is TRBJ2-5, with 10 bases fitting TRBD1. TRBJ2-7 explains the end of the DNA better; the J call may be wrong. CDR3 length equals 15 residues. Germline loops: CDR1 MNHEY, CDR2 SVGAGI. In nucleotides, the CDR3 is TGTGCCAGCAGTTCCCGGGACAGGGGATCATACGAGCAGTACTTC. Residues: CASSSRDRGSYEQYF.

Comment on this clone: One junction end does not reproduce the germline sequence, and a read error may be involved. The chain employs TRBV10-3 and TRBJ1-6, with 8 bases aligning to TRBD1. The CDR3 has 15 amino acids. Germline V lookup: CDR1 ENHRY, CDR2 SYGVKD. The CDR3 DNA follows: TGTTCCATCAGTGAGGGGGGGACAGGAAATTCACCCCTCCACTTT. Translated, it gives CSISEGGTGNSPLHF.

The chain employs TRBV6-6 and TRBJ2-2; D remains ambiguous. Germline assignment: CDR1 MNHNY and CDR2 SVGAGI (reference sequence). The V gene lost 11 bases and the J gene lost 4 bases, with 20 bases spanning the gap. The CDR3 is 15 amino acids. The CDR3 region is CAQTPGPPGTGELFF. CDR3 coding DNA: TGTGCCCAAACCCCCGGCCCCCCGGGCACCGGGGAGCTGTTTTTT.

CDR3 DNA: TGTGCCAGCAGCTCTTGGACTAGCGGAGCCTACGAGCAGTACTTC. This translates into CASSSWTSGAYEQYF. The chain couples TRBV5-4 to TRBJ2-7, with 10 positions matching TRBD2. The CDR3 spans 15 residues. With V trimmed by 3 bases and J by 2 bases, 5 bases remained unmatched. Germline CDR1 SGHNT, CDR2 YYREEE (reference sequence).

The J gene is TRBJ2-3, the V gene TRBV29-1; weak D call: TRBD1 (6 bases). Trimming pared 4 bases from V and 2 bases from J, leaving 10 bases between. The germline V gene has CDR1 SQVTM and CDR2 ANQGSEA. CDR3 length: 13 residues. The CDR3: CSVGTAFTDTQYF. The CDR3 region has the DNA TGCAGCGTTGGGACAGCTTTCACAGATACGCAGTATTTT.

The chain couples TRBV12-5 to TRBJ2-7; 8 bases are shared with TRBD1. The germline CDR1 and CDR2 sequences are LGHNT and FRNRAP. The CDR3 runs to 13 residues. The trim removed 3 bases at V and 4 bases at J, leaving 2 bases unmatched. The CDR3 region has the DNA TGTGCTAGTGGTTTAGACAGGGGTTACGAGCAGTACTTC. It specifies CASGLDRGYEQYF.

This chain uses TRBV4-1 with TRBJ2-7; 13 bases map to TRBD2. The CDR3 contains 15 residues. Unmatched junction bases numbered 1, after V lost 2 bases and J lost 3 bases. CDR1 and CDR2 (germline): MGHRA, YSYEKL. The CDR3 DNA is TGCGCCAGCAGCCAAACTAGCGGGGGGGTCTACGAGCAGTACTTC. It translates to CASSQTSGGVYEQYF.

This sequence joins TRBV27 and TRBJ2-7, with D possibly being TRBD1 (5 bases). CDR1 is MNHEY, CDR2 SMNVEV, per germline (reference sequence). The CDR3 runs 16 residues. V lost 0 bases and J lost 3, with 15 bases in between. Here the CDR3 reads CASSLSAGLPHYEQYF. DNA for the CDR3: TGTGCCAGCAGTTTATCGGCAGGGCTCCCTCACTACGAGCAGTACTTC.

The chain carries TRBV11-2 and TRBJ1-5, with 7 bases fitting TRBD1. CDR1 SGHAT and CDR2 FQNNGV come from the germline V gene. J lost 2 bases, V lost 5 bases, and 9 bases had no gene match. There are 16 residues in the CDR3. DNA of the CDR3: TGTGCCAGCAGCCCCTCCCCGACAGGGCGCAATCAGCCCCAGCATTTT. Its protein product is CASSPSPTGRNQPQHF.

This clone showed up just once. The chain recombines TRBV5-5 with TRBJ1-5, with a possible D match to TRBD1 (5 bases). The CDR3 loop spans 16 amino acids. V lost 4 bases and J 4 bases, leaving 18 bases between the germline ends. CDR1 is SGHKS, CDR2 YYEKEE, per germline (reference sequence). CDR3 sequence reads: CASSLGGAGINQPQHF. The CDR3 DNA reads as TGTGCCAGCAGCCTGGGCGGGGCAGGAATAAATCAGCCCCAGCATTTT.

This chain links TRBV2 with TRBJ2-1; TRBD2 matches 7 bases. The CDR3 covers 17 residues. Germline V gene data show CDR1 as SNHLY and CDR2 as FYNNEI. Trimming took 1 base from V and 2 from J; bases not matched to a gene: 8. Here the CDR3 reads CASSEDEVGTTYNEQFF. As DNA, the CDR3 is TGTGCCAGCAGTGAAGACGAGGTGGGGACTACCTACAATGAGCAGTTCTTC.

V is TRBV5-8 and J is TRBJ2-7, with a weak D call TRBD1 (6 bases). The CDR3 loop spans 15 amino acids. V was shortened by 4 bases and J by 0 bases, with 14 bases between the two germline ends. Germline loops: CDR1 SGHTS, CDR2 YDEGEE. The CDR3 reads CASSLGQLSSYEQYF. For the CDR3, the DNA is TGTGCCAGCAGCCTTGGACAGCTCAGCTCCTACGAGCAGTACTTC.

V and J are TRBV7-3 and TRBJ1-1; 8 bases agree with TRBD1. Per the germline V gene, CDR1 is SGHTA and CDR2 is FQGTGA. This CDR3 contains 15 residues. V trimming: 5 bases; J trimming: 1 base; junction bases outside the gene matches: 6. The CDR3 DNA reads TGTGCCAGCAGCACTACAGGGGGACCGAACACTGAAGCTTTCTTT. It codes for CASSTTGGPNTEAFF.

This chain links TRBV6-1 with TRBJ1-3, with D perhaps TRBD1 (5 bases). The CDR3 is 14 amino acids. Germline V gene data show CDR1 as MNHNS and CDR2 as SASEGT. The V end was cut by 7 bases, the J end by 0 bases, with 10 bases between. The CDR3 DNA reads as TGTGCCAGCACGAGACAGATCTCTGGAAACACCATATATTTT. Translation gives CASTRQISGNTIYF.

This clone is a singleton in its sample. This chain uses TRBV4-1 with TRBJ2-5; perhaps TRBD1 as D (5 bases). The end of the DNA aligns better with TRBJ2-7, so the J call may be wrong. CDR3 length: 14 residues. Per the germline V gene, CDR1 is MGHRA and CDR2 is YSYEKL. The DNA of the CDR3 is TGCGCCAGCAGCCAAGGATTAGGGGCCTACGAGCAGTACTTC. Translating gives CASSQGLGAYEQYF.

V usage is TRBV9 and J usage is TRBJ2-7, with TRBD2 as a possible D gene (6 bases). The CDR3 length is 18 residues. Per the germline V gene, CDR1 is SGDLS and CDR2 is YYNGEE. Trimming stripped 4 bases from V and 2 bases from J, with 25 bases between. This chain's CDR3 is CASSPQGIGGKVPYEQYF. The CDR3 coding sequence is TGTGCCAGCAGCCCCCAAGGGATCGGCGGGAAGGTTCCCTACGAGCAGTACTTC.

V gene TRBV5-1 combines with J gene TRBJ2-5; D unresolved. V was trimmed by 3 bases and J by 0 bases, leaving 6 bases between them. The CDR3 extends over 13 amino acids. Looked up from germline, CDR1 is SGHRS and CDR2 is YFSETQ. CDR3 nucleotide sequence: TGCGCCAGCAGCTATTCGTACCAAGAGACCCAGTACTTC. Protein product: CASSYSYQETQYF.

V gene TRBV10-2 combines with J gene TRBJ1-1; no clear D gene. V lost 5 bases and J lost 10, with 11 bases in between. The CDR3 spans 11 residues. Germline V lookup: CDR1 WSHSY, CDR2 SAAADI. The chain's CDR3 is CASSTLRGAFF. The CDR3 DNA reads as TGCGCCAGCAGTACTCTCCGGGGAGCTTTCTTT.

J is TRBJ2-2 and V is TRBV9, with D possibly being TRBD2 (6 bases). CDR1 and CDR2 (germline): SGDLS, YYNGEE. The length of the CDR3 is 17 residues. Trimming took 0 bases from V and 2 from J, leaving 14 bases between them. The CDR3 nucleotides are TGTGCCAGCAGCGTAGATTTTGGAGGGGCAAACACCGGGGAGCTGTTTTTT. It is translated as CASSVDFGGANTGELFF.

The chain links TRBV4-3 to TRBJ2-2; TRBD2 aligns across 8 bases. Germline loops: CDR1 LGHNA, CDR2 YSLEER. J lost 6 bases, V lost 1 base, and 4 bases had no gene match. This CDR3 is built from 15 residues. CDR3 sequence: CASSQVGGAPGELFF. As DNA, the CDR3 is TGCGCCAGCAGCCAAGTCGGGGGGGCCCCCGGGGAGCTGTTTTTT.